The present T cell receptor (beta chain) was sequenced within a study of shared clonotypes between healthy human individuals (dated by TCRdb to 2018 to 2021). For context, the study as a whole: The cohort included a few men and a couple of women between 18 and 49 years of age. For each donor, CD4 naive and CD4 memory were each run on three plates, CD8 naive on two plates, and CD8 memory on one plate. To estimate repertoire size and how much clonotypes are shared between individuals, the study performed deep sequencing of blood TCR repertoires from five healthy adults. Different laboratories and diverse techniques were used to prepare libraries and sequence TCR repertoires, to increase sequencing depth and limit assay-specific biases. Each donor's leukapheresis produced roughly between roughly 0.9 and 8.9 billion PBMCs. General conclusions and limits of the study: Estimated clonotype richness was generally larger for naive than for memory subsets. Incomplete sequencing was indicated by rarefaction of sorted-subset datasets, despite the large sequencing depth. Higher generation probabilities were observed for clonotypes shared by all four sorted-subset donors than for non-shared clonotypes. The small number of donors limited the genetic and exposure-history diversity represented. When a handful of donors were compared, the shared fraction of clonotypes was approximately 5% for naive CD4, about 4% for naive CD8, roughly 2.5% for memory CD4, and around 0.37% for memory CD8. Pairwise subsampling led to the expectation that sequencing depth would affect the degree of clonotype sharing among donors. Sampling was restricted to blood, and TCR repertoires in tissue are likely to differ from TCR repertoires in blood.

Using the deep immunoSEQ assay, multiplex PCR amplified TCR CDR3 regions from genomic DNA. For each cell subset, the extracted genomic DNA was distributed evenly across all wells of several immunoSEQ 96-well plates, and each plate served as one replicate. For sorted subsets, around 200 ng genomic DNA, equal to some 30,000 T cell genomes, was loaded into each replicate PCR. Purified libraries were measured with a Qubit 3.0 fluorometer, size-checked on a Bioanalyzer 2100, and measured again with the KAPA Library Quantification kit. Each immunoSEQ 96-well plate was sequenced on its own single-read 150-cycle Illumina NextSeq 550 flow cell. The study's processing was this. The immunoSEQ output contained only junctional sequences without quality scores, so filtering could not match that applied to full-length reads. To assign V/J genes and CDR3, sequences were annotated using PyIR, a Python wrapper for IgBLAST v1.9, with IMGT germline references. Reads with weak V/J assignments (E-value above 1e-6), missing CDR3, stop codons, out-of-frame junctions, or ambiguous translated residues were removed. A V3J clonotype was defined by an identical inferred V gene, J gene, and CDR3 amino acid sequence. Percentage overlap between repertoires was calculated by dividing the number of shared unique clonotypes by the size of the smaller repertoire. Richness of each repertoire was evaluated using RTK rarefaction, the Chao1 estimator, and Recon v2.1 estimates of unobserved clonotypes. For all TCRbeta clonotypes obtained by the gDNA method from a few donors, generation probabilities were computed with OLGA. TCRdb mirrors the immuneACCESS table, restricted to in-frame sequences. Some clones are absent from its copies; in checked studies, under half trace to an unresolved V gene, and the reason for the others is unknown. V, J and clone size were drawn from that table, and D and trimming were deduced from the DNA. The sample table records millions of clones; around 93% of these occur just once. 1.5% to 2% of the sample belongs to the ten largest clones.

CD8 naive samples were obtained by positive selection for CCR7 among CD45RO-negative cells, yielding a CD45RA+CCR7+ population from which TemRA cells were excluded. Healthy HIV-negative adults with no recently reported acute infections or vaccinations were included as donors. All donors were Caucasian adults living in Nashville, Tennessee, USA. After blood collection by leukapheresis, PBMCs were isolated using Ficoll-Histopaque density gradient centrifugation and then cryopreserved in the vapor phase of liquid nitrogen. Analytical flow cytometry was used to check the purity and quantity of every magnetically sorted T cell population. Genomic DNA was isolated from each sorted fraction and quantified by UV absorbance on a Nanodrop 2000c. Via the germline V gene, CDR1 is SGDLS and CDR2 YYNGEE. Trimmed from V: 2 bases; trimmed from J: 5 bases; junction bases lacking a gene match: 4. Including cysteine and phenylalanine, the CDR3 has 15 amino acids. Of the read, only the CDR3 DNA is kept; its 45 bases are in frame from base 1.

This clone was detected only once. The clone's antigen remains unknown. No base quality values were provided; no much bigger clone lies one nucleotide off. The sample carries other DNA sequences with the same CDR3. This sequence originates from a young man in good health. Some clones in this sample may be carry-over from other donors' samples. The sequenced sample was naive CD8+ T cells from PBMCs. Sample cell subset or site, as interpreted from the label and publication: CD45RA+CCR7+. The chain is encoded by TRBV9 joined to TRBJ2-1, and 10 junction bases match TRBD2. The bases read TGTGCCAGCAGCGTTAGCGGGAGGTCGGACAATGAGCAGTTCTTC. Translated, it reads CASSVSGRSDNEQFF.